What follows are 25 T cell receptor beta chains derived from one specimen sequenced in a study of PD-1 blockade in classical Hodgkin lymphoma (dated by TCRdb to 2018 to 2020). The protocol used for the library was the immunoSEQ multiplex PCR assay. Sourced from immuneACCESS, this table was stored by TCRdb with only in-frame sequences that have V and J called. A share of the clones is absent; for the studies checked, an unresolved V gene accounts for under half, and the remainder has no known explanation. For this sample the table gives around 150,000 clones, of which about 81% were detected only once. 9.2% of the sample rests with the top ten. In the paper's terms, the time point label means: cycle 2 day 1 (C2D1) of nivolumab. Every trial patient had relapsed following autologous stem cell transplantation, and prior brentuximab vedotin exposure was what differed among cohorts A, B and C. The input for sequencing was peripheral blood mononuclear cells (PBMCs), taken before the second cycle of nivolumab. Receptors originate from a human donor with classical Hodgkin lymphoma.

The CDR3 reads CASSSENRDTQYF. In nucleotides, the CDR3 is TGTGCCAGCTCATCCGAGAACAGGGATACGCAGTATTTT. This sequence joins TRBV18 and TRBJ2-3, with D perhaps TRBD1 (5 bases). CDR3 length: 13 amino acids. Trimming stripped 5 bases from V and 6 bases from J, with 12 bases between. CDR1 is KGHSH, CDR2 LQKENI, per germline. Complete variable domain (other parts from reference TRBV18 and TRBJ2-3): NAGVMQNPRHLVRRRGQEARLRCSPMKGHSHVYWYRQLPEEGLKFMVYLQKENIIDESGMPKERFSAEFPKEGPSILRIQQVVRGDSAAYFCASSSENRDTQYFGPGTRLTVL.

V usage is TRBV6-6 and J usage is TRBJ2-2; D assignment may be TRBD1 or TRBD2 (5 bases each). V was clipped by 2 bases and J by 7 bases, with 17 bases between them. Germline lookup yields CDR1 MNHNY and CDR2 SVGAGI (reference sequence). CDR3 length: 16 amino acids. The CDR3 bases are TGTGCCAGCAGTTACCGGGACCCGACCACCAACGGGGAGCTGTTTTTT. It specifies CASSYRDPTTNGELFF.

This sequence joins TRBV6-6 and TRBJ2-7; D uncertain. The germline V and J ends were trimmed by 0 bases and 0 bases, with 9 bases remaining between them. The CDR3 spans 15 residues. Per germline, CDR1 MNHNY and CDR2 SVGAGI (reference sequence). In DNA, the CDR3 is TGTGCCAGCAGTTACTCCGACCCCCCCTCCTACGAGCAGTACTTC. Protein: CASSYSDPPSYEQYF.

The genes are TRBV15 and TRBJ2-1; D tentatively fits TRBD1 or TRBD2 (5 bases each). The V gene lost 0 bases and the J gene lost 7 bases, with 16 bases spanning the gap. Germline V CDR1 and CDR2: LNHNV, YYDKDF (reference sequence). The CDR3 has 16 residues. DNA of the CDR3: TGTGCCACCAGCAGAGACAGGGTTTTACGGGAAAATGAGCAGTTCTTC. The encoded protein is CATSRDRVLRENEQFF.

As to this clone: In the same sample, other DNA sequences code for this CDR3. This chain links TRBV10-3 with TRBJ2-7; maybe TRBD2 (6 bases). CDR1 ENHRY and CDR2 SYGVKD come from the germline V gene. The CDR3 runs to 12 residues. Trimming pared 0 bases from V and 7 bases from J, leaving 7 bases between. The CDR3 DNA reads as TGTGCCATCAGTGAGTCGCGGGGAGAGCAGTACTTC. Translating it yields CAISESRGEQYF.

The rearrangement links TRBV11-2 to TRBJ2-7; TRBD2 might be the D (5 bases). Germline V gives CDR1 SGHAT, CDR2 FQNNGV. Trimming removed 5 bases at V and 3 bases at J, with 20 bases between. The CDR3 has 16 residues. CDR3 loop: CASSPGRFLRGYEQYF. CDR3 DNA sequence: TGTGCCAGCAGCCCAGGCCGGTTTTTACGGGGCTACGAGCAGTACTTC.

The V gene is TRBV6-6, the J gene TRBJ1-6, with TRBD1 identical over 7 bases. In germline, CDR1 is MNHNY, CDR2 SVGAGI (reference sequence). V lost 10 bases, J lost 4 bases, and 10 bases stayed unmatched. The CDR3 runs to 15 residues. The CDR3 region is CATEVGTDYNSPLHF. The CDR3 DNA reads TGTGCCACAGAGGTCGGGACAGATTATAATTCACCCCTCCACTTT.

The V call is TRBV7-9, the J call TRBJ1-1, with 8 nucleotides matching TRBD1. Per the germline V gene, CDR1 is SEHNR and CDR2 is FQNEAQ (reference sequence). The junction had 7 bases not matched to a gene; V was cut back by 5 bases and J by 2 bases. The CDR3 is 15 amino acids. The DNA of the CDR3 is TGTGCCAGCAGCAACGGACAGGGAGGAAACACTGAAGCTTTCTTT. Translated: CASSNGQGGNTEAFF.

The genes are TRBV4-1 and TRBJ1-2; D possibly corresponds to TRBD1 (6 bases). With 4 bases removed from V and 4 bases from J, the gap between germline ends came to 19 bases. The CDR3 totals 16 residues. Per germline, CDR1 MGHRA and CDR2 YSYEKL. The CDR3 loop reads CASSLYPQGGGYGYTF. In DNA, the CDR3 is TGCGCCAGCAGCCTATATCCCCAGGGAGGGGGCTATGGCTACACCTTC.

CDR3 nucleotides: TGTGCCAGCAGCCGACGCCCCGGGACAGGGGGCTCCTACGAGCAGTACTTC. It specifies CASSRRPGTGGSYEQYF. V is TRBV27 and J is TRBJ2-7, with 11 bases lining up with TRBD1. V trimming: 6 bases; J trimming: 0 bases; junction bases outside the gene matches: 10. CDR3 size: 17 residues. CDR1 is MNHEY and CDR2 is SMNVEV in the germline V gene (reference sequence).

The chain joins TRBV19 to TRBJ2-7, with 7 bases matching TRBD1. This CDR3 is built from 13 residues. Trimming took 7 bases from V and 3 from J; bases not matched to a gene: 6. Germline CDR1 is LNHDA and CDR2 is SQIVND (reference sequence). DNA of the CDR3: TGTGCCAGTAACAGGGGCCCCGGCTACGAGCAGTACTTC. Amino acid sequence: CASNRGPGYEQYF.

The rearrangement links TRBV5-1 to TRBJ1-1; 8 bases align to TRBD1. Germline V lookup: CDR1 SGHRS, CDR2 YFSETQ. J lost 4 bases, V lost 5 bases, and 7 bases had no gene match. The CDR3 runs to 14 residues. The CDR3 region has the DNA TGCGCCAGCAGGCAGGGGGCGCCGGTCACTGAAGCTTTCTTT. It yields the protein CASRQGAPVTEAFF.

This chain uses TRBV9 with TRBJ2-1; tentatively, D is TRBD2 (6 bases). V was cut by 0 bases and J by 3 bases, with 16 bases left in between. This CDR3 contains 17 residues. The V gene's germline CDR1 is SGDLS and CDR2 YYNGEE. The CDR3 DNA follows: TGTGCCAGCAGCGTAGCTCCTACTAGCTTAGGCTACAATGAGCAGTTCTTC. Protein product: CASSVAPTSLGYNEQFF.

The V and J genes are TRBV6-6 and TRBJ1-3; D remains ambiguous. The CDR3 length is 16 residues. The V end was cut by 0 bases, the J end by 0 bases, with 9 bases between. Per germline, CDR1 MNHNY and CDR2 SVGAGI (reference sequence). The CDR3 protein is CASSYSLASSGNTIYF. As DNA, the CDR3 is TGTGCCAGCAGTTACTCGTTGGCGAGCTCTGGAAACACCATATATTTT.

This clone appeared a single time. This chain links TRBV27 with TRBJ2-1; tentative D call: TRBD1 (6 bases). V was pared by 5 bases and J by 4 bases, with 18 bases between. CDR1 is MNHEY and CDR2 is SMNVEV in the germline V gene (reference sequence). The CDR3 is made up of 16 amino acids. CDR3: CASSPRGVGAYNEQFF. The CDR3 DNA sequence: TGTGCCAGCAGTCCCCGGGGAGTGGGGGCATACAATGAGCAGTTCTTC.

This chain uses TRBV28 with TRBJ2-2; 12 bases line up with TRBD2. There are 16 residues in the CDR3. Germline loops: CDR1 MDHEN, CDR2 SYDVKM. With V trimmed by 7 bases and J by 2 bases, 5 bases remained unmatched. CDR3 region: CASTGTSGLNTGELFF. CDR3 nucleotide sequence: TGTGCCAGCACCGGGACTAGCGGGTTAAACACCGGGGAGCTGTTTTTT.

The chain is built from TRBV9 and TRBJ2-7; no clear D gene. The CDR3 runs 13 residues. Germline V gene sequence: CDR1 SGDLS, CDR2 YYNGEE. The V gene lost 3 bases and the J gene lost 7 bases, with 14 bases spanning the gap. DNA of the CDR3: TGTGCCAGCAGCGCCGACCCTGCGAAGGAGCAGTACTTC. Translating it yields CASSADPAKEQYF.

The chain links TRBV6-1 to TRBJ2-5, with 7 bases fitting TRBD1. This CDR3 contains 15 residues. Germline assignment: CDR1 MNHNS and CDR2 SASEGT. The V gene end was trimmed by 5 bases and the J gene end by 0 bases; junction bases not matched to a gene: 6. CDR3 protein: CASSPQGVYQETQYF. CDR3 nucleotide sequence: TGTGCCAGCAGTCCTCAGGGGGTGTACCAAGAGACCCAGTACTTC.

The V and J genes are TRBV7-9 and TRBJ2-1, with TRBD2 matching over 9 bases. With V trimmed by 1 base and J by 8 bases, 6 bases remained unmatched. CDR1 is SEHNR and CDR2 is FQNEAQ in the germline V gene (reference sequence). The CDR3 consists of 15 residues. The CDR3 region has the DNA TGTGCCAGCAGCTTAGTTGCGGGGGGGAAGGATGAGCAGTTCTTC. It translates to CASSLVAGGKDEQFF.

A few counts support this clone. V usage is TRBV19 and J usage is TRBJ1-5; D may be TRBD1 (5 bases). The CDR3 has 15 residues. Germline lookup yields CDR1 LNHDA and CDR2 SQIVND (reference sequence). V was cut by 3 bases and J by 6 bases, with 15 bases left in between. The CDR3 DNA sequence: TGTGCCAGTAGTATCATGGGGCAGGGATTTCAGCCCCAGCATTTT. Translated, it gives CASSIMGQGFQPQHF.

As to this clone: An end of the junction does not agree with germline; a read error may underlie this. This sequence joins TRBV4-1 and TRBJ2-5; 9 nucleotides align to TRBD2. Germline CDR1 and CDR2: MGHRA and YSYEKL. CDR3 size: 15 residues. CDR3 sequence reads: CASSQETSGQETQYF. Here the CDR3 DNA reads TGTGCCAGCAGCCAAGAGACTAGCGGACAAGAGACCCAGTACTTC.

The rearrangement links TRBV5-6 to TRBJ2-1, with TRBD2 as a possible D gene (6 bases). V lost 0 bases and J 8 bases, leaving 12 bases between the germline ends. Germline V gene sequence: CDR1 SGHDT, CDR2 YYEEEE. The CDR3 is 14 residues long. CDR3: CASSLGRAFDEQFF. The CDR3 region has the DNA TGTGCCAGCAGCTTGGGGAGGGCCTTCGATGAGCAGTTCTTC.

This clone was observed a single time. V usage is TRBV27 and J usage is TRBJ2-7; no definite D call. Germline loops: CDR1 MNHEY, CDR2 SMNVEV (reference sequence). This CDR3 is built from 14 residues. V lost 4 bases and J 3 bases, leaving 13 bases between the germline ends. The CDR3 coding sequence is TGTGCCAGCAGTTCCCGAGAAGATTTCTACGAGCAGTACTTC. Translating it yields CASSSREDFYEQYF.

The genes are TRBV30 and TRBJ1-1; D not certain. The germline V gene has CDR1 GTSNPN and CDR2 SVGIG (reference sequence). The CDR3 contains 12 residues. The V end lost 2 bases, the J end lost 4 bases, and 8 bases lay between the germline ends. CDR3 region: CAWSYGSTEAFF. CDR3 in DNA: TGTGCCTGGAGTTATGGTTCCACTGAAGCTTTCTTT.

This clone was observed once. The chain is built from TRBV6-5 and TRBJ1-2, with D hard to call. The CDR3 totals 13 residues. Trimming removed 2 bases from V and 4 bases from J, with 8 bases in between. Germline CDR1 reads MNHEY; CDR2 reads SVGAGI. CDR3 coding DNA: TGTGCCAGCAGTTACGGAGAGGGCTATGGCTACACCTTC. This encodes CASSYGEGYGYTF.